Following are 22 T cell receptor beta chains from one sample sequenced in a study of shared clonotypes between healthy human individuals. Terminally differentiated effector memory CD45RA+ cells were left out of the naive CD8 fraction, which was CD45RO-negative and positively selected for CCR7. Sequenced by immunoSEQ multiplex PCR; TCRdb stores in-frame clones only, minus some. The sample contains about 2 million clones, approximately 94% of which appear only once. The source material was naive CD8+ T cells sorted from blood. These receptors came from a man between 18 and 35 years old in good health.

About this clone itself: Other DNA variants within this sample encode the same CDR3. CDR3: CASSLTGTSYEQYF. DNA of the CDR3: TGTGCCAGCAGCTTAACCGGGACCTCCTACGAGCAGTACTTC. J is TRBJ2-7 and V is TRBV7-8; perhaps D is TRBD1 or TRBD2 (5 bases each). Between the trimmed V and J ends, which lost 2 bases and 0 bases, there was a span of 8 bases. CDR1 SGHVS and CDR2 FQNEAQ come from the germline V gene. CDR3 size: 14 residues.

The DNA for the CDR3 is TGTGCCAGCAGCGACCTTCGTTGGGGGCAAGAGACCCAGTACTTC. It encodes CASSDLRWGQETQYF. This chain uses TRBV11-2 with TRBJ2-5; D possibly uses TRBD1 or TRBD2 (5 bases each). The germline V and J ends were trimmed by 5 bases and 2 bases, with 15 bases remaining between them. The CDR3 is 15 residues long. The germline V gene encodes CDR1 SGHAT and CDR2 FQNNGV.

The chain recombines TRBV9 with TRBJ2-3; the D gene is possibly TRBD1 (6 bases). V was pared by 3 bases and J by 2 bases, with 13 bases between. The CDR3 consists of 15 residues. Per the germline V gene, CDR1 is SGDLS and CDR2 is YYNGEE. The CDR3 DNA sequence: TGTGCCAGCAGCGATCCGAGACAGGTCACAGATACGCAGTATTTT. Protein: CASSDPRQVTDTQYF.

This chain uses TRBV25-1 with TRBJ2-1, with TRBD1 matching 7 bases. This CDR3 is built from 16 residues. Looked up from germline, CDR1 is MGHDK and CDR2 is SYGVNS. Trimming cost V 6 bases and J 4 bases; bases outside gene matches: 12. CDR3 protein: CASRAKQGWTYNEQFF. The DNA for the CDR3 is TGTGCCAGCAGGGCAAAACAGGGGTGGACGTACAATGAGCAGTTCTTC.

The CDR3 sequence: CAWESARETGSNEQFF. The DNA of the CDR3 is TGTGCCTGGGAGTCCGCCCGGGAGACAGGTTCCAATGAGCAGTTCTTC. The V call is TRBV30, the J call TRBJ2-1, with D possibly being TRBD1 or TRBD2 (6 bases each). The CDR3 covers 16 residues. Per the germline V gene, CDR1 is GTSNPN and CDR2 is SVGIG (reference sequence). The V end was cut by 5 bases, the J end by 6 bases, with 23 bases between.

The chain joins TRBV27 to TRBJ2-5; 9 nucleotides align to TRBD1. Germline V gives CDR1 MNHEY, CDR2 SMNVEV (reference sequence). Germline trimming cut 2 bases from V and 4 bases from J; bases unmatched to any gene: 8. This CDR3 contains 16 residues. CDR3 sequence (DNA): TGTGCCAGCAGTTTAACCGGGACAGGGTCCCGAGAGACCCAGTACTTC. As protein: CASSLTGTGSRETQYF.

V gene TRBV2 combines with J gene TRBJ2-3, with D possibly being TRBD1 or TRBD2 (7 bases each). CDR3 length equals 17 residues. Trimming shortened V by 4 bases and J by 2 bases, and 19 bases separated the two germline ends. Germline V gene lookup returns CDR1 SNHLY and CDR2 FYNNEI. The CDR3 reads CASSAPRGGGATDTQYF. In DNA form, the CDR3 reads TGTGCCAGCAGTGCTCCCAGGGGGGGAGGGGCCACAGATACGCAGTATTTT.

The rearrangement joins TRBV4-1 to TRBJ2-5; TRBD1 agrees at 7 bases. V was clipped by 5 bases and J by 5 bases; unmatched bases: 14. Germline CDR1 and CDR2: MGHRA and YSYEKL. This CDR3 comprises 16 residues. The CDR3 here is CASSYSIQGYEETQYF. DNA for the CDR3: TGCGCCAGCAGCTACTCGATACAGGGGTATGAGGAGACCCAGTACTTC.

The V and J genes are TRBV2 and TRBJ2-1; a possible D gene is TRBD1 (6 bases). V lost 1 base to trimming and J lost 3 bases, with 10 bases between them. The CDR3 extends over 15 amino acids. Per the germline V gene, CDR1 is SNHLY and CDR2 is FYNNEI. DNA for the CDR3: TGTGCCAGCAGTGAAGAACAGGGCTACTACAATGAGCAGTTCTTC. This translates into CASSEEQGYYNEQFF.

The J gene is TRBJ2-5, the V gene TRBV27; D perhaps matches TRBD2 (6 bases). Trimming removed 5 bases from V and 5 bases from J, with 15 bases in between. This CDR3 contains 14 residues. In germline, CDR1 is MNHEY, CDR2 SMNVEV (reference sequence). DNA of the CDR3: TGTGCCAGCAGTCCGGTGAGGGCGGGGGAGACCCAGTACTTC. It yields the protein CASSPVRAGETQYF.

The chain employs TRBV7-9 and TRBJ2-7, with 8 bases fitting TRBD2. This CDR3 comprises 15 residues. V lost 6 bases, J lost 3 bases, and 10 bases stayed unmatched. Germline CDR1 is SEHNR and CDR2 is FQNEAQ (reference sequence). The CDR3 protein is CASRSTGGAVYEQYF. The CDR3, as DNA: TGTGCCAGCAGATCCACGGGGGGGGCCGTCTACGAGCAGTACTTC.

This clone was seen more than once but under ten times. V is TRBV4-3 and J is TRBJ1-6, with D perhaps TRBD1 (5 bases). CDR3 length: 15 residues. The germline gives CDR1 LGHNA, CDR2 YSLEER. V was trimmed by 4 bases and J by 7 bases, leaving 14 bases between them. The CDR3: CASSPDRGRNSPLHF. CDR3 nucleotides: TGCGCCAGCAGCCCCGATCGGGGGAGAAATTCACCCCTCCACTTT.

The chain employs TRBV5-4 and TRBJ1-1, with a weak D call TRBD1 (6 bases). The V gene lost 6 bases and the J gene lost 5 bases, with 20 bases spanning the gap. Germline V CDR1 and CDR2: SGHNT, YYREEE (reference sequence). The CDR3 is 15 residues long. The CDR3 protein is CASTFTGGPGTEAFF. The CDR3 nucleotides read TGTGCCAGCACCTTCACGGGGGGCCCTGGGACTGAAGCTTTCTTT.

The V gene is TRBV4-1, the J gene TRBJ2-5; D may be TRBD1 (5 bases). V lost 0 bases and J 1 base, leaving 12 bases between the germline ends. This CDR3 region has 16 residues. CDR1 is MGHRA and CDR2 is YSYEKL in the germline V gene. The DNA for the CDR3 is TGCGCCAGCAGCCAAGATCCCACAGGTCTCCAAGAGACCCAGTACTTC. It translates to CASSQDPTGLQETQYF.

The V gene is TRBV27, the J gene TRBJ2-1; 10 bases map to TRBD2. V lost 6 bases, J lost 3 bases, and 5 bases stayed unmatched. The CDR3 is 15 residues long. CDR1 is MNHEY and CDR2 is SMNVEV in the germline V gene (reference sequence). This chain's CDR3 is CASSLAGEVYNEQFF. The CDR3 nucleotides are TGTGCCAGCAGCCTAGCGGGGGAAGTCTACAATGAGCAGTTCTTC.

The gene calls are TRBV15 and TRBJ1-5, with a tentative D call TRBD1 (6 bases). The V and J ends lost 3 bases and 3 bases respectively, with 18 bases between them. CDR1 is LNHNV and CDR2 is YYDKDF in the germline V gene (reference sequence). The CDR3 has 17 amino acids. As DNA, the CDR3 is TGTGCCACCAGCAGTTTTTACCCGGACAGCACCAATCAGCCCCAGCATTTT. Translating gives CATSSFYPDSTNQPQHF.

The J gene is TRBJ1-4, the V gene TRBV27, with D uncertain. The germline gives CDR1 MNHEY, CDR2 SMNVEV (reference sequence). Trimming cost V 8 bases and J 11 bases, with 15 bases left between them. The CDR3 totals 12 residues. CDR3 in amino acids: CASGTKGRKLFF. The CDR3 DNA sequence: TGTGCCAGCGGAACCAAGGGTCGGAAACTGTTTTTT.

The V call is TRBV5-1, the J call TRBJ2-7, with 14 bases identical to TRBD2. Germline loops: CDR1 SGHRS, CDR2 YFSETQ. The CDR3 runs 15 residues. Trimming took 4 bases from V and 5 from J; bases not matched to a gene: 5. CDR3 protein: CASSPGLAGVDEQYF. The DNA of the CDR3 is TGCGCCAGCAGCCCGGGACTAGCGGGAGTAGACGAGCAGTACTTC.

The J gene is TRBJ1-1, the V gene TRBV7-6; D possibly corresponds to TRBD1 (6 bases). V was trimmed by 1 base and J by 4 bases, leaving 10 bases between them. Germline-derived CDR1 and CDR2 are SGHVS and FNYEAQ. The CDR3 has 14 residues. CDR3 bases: TGTGCCAGCAGCTTAGGGGGGGCGGGCACTGAAGCTTTCTTT. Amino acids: CASSLGGAGTEAFF.

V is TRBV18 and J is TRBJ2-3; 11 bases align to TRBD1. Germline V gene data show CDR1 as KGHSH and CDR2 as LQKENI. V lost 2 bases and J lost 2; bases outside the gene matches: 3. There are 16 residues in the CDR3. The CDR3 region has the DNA TGTGCCAGCTCACCAGGACAGGGGGCGCCCACAGATACGCAGTATTTT. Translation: CASSPGQGAPTDTQYF.

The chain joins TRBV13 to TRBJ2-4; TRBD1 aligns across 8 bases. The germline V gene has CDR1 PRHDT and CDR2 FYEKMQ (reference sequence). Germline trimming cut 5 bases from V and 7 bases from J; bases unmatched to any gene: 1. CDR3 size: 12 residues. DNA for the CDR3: TGTGCCAGCAGCGGACAGGGTAACATTCAGTACTTC. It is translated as CASSGQGNIQYF.

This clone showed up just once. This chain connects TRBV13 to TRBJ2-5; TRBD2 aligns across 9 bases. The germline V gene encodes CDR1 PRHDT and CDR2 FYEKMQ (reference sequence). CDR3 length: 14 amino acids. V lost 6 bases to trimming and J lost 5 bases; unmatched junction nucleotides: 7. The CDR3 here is CASSARGGHETQYF. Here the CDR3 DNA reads TGTGCCAGCAGTGCGCGGGGGGGACACGAGACCCAGTACTTC.